The 3 T cell receptor beta chains below were found in one sample sequenced in a study of blood T cell repertoires in COVID-19. Sequenced by immunoSEQ multiplex PCR; TCRdb stores in-frame clones only, minus some. The sample lists some 150,000 clones, roughly 84% occurring once. Sample: peripheral blood. The receptor set was obtained from a human donor with acute or convalescent COVID-19. The donor label of this sample is uncertain.

The gene calls are TRBV11-2 and TRBJ1-2; no definite D call. The length of the CDR3 is 16 residues. Trimming took 0 bases from V and 4 from J, leaving 15 bases between them. The germline gives CDR1 SGHAT, CDR2 FQNNGV. The DNA of the CDR3 is TGTGCCAGCAGCTTAGATCTTAGAGGTGGCGCCTATGGCTACACCTTC. Protein sequence: CASSLDLRGGAYGYTF.

This clone was seen just once. The chain joins TRBV6-5 to TRBJ2-7, with 9 bases matching TRBD2. After removal of 0 bases from V and 12 bases from J, the junction contained 6 bases not matched to a gene. The CDR3 is 13 residues long. Germline V gene lookup returns CDR1 MNHEY and CDR2 SVGAGI. As DNA, the CDR3 is TGTGCCAGCAGTTACTCTAGCGGGGGCCCTCTGTACTTC. Protein product: CASSYSSGGPLYF.

This chain connects TRBV15 to TRBJ2-3, with D possibly being TRBD2 (6 bases). Deletions cut 0 bases from V and 2 bases from J, with 12 bases between. Per the germline V gene, CDR1 is LNHNV and CDR2 is YYDKDF (reference sequence). CDR3 length equals 16 residues. The CDR3 nucleotides read TGTGCCACCAGCAGAGATGGGCGGGATGACACAGATACGCAGTATTTT. As protein: CATSRDGRDDTDTQYF.